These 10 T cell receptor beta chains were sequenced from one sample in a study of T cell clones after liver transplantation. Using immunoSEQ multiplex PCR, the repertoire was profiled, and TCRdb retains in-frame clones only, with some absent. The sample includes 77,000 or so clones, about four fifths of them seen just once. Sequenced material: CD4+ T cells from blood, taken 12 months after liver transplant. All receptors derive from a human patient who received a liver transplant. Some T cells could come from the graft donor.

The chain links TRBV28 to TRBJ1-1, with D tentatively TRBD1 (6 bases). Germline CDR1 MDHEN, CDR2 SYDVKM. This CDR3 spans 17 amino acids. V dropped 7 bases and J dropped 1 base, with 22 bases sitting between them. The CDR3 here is CASKQGGSTWRNTEAFF. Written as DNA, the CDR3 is TGTGCCAGCAAACAAGGGGGGTCAACCTGGAGGAACACTGAAGCTTTCTTT.

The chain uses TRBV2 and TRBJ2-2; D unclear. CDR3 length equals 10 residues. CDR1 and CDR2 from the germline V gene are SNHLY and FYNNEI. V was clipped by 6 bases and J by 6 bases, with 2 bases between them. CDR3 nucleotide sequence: TGTGCCAGCAGATCCGGGGAGCTGTTTTTT. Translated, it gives CASRSGELFF. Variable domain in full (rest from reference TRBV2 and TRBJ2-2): EPEVTQTPSHQVTQMGQEVILRCVPISNHLYFYWYRQILGQKVEFLVSFYNNEISEKSEIFDDQFSVERPDGSNFTLKIRSTKLEDSAMYFCASRSGELFFGEGSRLTVL.

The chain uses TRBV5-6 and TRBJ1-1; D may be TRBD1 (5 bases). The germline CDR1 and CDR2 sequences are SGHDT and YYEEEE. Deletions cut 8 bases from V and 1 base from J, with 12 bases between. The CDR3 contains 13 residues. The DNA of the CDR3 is TGTGCCAGTTTCCTTGACAGGAACACTGAAGCTTTCTTT. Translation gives CASFLDRNTEAFF.

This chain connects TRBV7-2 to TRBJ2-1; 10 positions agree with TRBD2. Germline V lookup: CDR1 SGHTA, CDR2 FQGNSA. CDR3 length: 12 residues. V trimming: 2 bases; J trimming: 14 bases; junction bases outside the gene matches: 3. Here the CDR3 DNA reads TGTGCCAGCAGCTTAACCGGGACTAGCGAGTTCTTC. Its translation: CASSLTGTSEFF.

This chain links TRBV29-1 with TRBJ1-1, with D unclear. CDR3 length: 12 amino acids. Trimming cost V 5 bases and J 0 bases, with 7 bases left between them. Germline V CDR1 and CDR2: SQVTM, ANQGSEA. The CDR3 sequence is CSVSIMNTEAFF. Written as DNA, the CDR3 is TGCAGCGTTTCTATAATGAACACTGAAGCTTTCTTT.

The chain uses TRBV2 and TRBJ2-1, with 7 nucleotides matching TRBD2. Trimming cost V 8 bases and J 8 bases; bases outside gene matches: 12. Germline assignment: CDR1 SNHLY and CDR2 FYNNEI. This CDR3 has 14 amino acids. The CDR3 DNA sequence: TGTGCCAGCCTGCCACGACTAGCTGGCGATGAGCAGTTCTTC. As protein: CASLPRLAGDEQFF.

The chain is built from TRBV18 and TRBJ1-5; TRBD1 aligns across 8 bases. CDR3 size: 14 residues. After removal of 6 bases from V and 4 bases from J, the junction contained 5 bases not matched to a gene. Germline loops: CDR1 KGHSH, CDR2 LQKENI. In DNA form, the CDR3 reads TGTGCCAGCTCGTCTACAGGGGGGAATCAGCCCCAGCATTTT. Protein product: CASSSTGGNQPQHF.

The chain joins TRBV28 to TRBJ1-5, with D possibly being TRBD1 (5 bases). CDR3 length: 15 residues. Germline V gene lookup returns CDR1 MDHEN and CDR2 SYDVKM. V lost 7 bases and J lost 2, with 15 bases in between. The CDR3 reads CASTRVYSGNQPQHF. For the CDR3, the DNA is TGTGCCAGCACCAGGGTCTACTCGGGCAATCAGCCCCAGCATTTT.

The CDR3 DNA is TGTGCCAGCAGCTCAGGGCTTATAGGGACGCAGTATTTT. Translating it yields CASSSGLIGTQYF. The chain couples TRBV7-3 to TRBJ2-3, with TRBD1 as a possible D gene (5 bases). Looked up from germline, CDR1 is SGHTA and CDR2 is FQGTGA. The CDR3 is 13 residues long. The germline V and J ends were trimmed by 4 bases and 9 bases, with 14 bases remaining between them.

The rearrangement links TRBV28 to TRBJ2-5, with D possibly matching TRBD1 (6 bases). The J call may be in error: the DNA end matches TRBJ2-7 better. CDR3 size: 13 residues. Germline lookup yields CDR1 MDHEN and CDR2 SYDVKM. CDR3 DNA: TGTGCCAGCAGCCACAGGGACCCCTACGAGCAGTACTTC. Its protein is CASSHRDPYEQYF.